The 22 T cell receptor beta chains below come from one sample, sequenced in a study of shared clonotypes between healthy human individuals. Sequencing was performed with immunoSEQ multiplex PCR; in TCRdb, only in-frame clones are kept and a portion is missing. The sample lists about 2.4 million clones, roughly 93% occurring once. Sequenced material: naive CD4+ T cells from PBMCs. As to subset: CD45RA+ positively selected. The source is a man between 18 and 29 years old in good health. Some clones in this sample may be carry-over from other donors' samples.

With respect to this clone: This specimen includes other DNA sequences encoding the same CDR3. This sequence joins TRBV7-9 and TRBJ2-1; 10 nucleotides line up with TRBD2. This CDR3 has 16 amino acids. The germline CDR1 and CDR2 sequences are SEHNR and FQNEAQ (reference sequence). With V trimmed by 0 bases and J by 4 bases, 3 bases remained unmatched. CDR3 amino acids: CASSLALAGEYNEQFF. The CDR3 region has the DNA TGTGCCAGCAGCTTAGCCCTAGCGGGAGAGTACAATGAGCAGTTCTTC.

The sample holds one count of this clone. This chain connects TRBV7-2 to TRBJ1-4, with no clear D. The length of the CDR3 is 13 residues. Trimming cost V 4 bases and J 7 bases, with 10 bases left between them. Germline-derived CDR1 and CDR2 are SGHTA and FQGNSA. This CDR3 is CASSSSTGEKLFF. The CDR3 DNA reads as TGTGCCAGCAGCTCCTCTACTGGTGAAAAACTGTTTTTT.

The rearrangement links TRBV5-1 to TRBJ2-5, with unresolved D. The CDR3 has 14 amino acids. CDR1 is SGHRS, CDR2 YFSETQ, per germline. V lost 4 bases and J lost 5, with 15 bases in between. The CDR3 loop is CASSPLGPGETQYF. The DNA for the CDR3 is TGCGCCAGCAGCCCCCTGGGTCCCGGGGAGACCCAGTACTTC. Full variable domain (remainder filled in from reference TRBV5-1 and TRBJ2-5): KAGVTQTPRYLIKTRGQQVTLSCSPISGHRSVSWYQQTPGQGLQFLFEYFSETQRNKGNFPGRFSGRQFSNSRSEMNVSTLELGDSALYLCASSPLGPGETQYFGPGTRLLVL.

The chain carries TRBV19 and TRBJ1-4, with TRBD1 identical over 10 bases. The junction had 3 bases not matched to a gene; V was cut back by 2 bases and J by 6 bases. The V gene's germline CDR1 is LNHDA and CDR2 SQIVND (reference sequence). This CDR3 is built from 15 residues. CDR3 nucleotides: TGTGCCAGTAGTATATTTGGACAGGGGGATGAAAAACTGTTTTTT. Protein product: CASSIFGQGDEKLFF.

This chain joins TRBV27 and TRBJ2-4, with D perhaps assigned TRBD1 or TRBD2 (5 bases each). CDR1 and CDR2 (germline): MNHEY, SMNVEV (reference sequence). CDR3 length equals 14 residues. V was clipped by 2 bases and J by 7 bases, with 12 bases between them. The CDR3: CASSLVGPGNIQYF. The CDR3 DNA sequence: TGTGCCAGCAGTTTAGTGGGGCCGGGGAACATTCAGTACTTC.

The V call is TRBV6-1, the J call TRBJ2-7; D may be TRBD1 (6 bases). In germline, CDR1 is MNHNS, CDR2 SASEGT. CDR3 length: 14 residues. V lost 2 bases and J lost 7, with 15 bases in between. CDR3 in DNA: TGTGCCAGCAGTGAATCCGGCAGGGGTGGAGAGCAGTACTTC. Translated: CASSESGRGGEQYF.

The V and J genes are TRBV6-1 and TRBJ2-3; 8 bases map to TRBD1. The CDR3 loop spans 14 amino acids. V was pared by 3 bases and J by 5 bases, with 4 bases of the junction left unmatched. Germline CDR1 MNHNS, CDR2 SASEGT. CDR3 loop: CASSDRDRIDTQYF. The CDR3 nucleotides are TGTGCCAGCAGTGACCGGGACAGGATAGATACGCAGTATTTT.

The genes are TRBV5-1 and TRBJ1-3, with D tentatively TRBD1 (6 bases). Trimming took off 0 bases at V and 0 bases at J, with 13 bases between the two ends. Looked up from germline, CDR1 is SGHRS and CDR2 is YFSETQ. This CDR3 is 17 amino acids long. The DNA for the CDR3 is TGCGCCAGCAGCTTGGCCCCACAGGGAATCTCTGGAAACACCATATATTTT. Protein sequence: CASSLAPQGISGNTIYF.

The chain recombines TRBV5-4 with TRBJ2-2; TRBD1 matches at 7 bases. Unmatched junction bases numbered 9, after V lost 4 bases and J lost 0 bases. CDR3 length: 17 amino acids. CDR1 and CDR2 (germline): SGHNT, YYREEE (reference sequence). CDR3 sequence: CASSPGTAQTNTGELFF. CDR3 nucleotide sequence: TGTGCCAGCAGCCCCGGGACAGCCCAAACGAACACCGGGGAGCTGTTTTTT.

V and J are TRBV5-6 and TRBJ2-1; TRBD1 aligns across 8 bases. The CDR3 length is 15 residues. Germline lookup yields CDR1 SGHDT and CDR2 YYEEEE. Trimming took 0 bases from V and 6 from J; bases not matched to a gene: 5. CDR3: CASSLVRGLGNEQFF. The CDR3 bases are TGTGCCAGCAGCTTGGTCAGGGGGCTAGGCAATGAGCAGTTCTTC.

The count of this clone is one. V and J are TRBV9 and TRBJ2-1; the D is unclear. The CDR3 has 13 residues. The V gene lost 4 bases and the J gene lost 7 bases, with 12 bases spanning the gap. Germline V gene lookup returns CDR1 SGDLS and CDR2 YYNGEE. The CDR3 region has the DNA TGTGCCAGCAGCACGTCAATACTAAATGAGCAGTTCTTC. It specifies CASSTSILNEQFF. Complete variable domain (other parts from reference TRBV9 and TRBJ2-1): DSGVTQTPKHLITATGQRVTLRCSPRSGDLSVYWYQQSLDQGLQFLIQYYNGEERAKGNILERFSAQQFPDLHSELNLSSLELGDSALYFCASSTSILNEQFFGPGTRLTVL.

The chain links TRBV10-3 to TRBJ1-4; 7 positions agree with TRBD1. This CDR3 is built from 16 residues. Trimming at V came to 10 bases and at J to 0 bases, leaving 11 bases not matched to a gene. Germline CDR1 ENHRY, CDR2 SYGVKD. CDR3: CATRDREFATNEKLFF. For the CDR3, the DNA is TGTGCCACCCGGGACAGAGAATTTGCAACTAATGAAAAACTGTTTTTT.

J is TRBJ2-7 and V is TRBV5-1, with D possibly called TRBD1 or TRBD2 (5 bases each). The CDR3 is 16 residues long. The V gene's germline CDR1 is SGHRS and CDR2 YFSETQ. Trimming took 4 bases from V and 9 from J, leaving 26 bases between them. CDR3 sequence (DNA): TGCGCCAGCAGCGCCCCCGAGGGGCCTAAGCGAGGGCGGCAGTACTTC. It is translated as CASSAPEGPKRGRQYF.

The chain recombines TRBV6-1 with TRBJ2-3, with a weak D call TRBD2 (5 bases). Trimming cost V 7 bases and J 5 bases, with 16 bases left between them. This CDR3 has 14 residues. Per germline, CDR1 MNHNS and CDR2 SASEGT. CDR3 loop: CASKEGLARDTQYF. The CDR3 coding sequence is TGTGCCAGCAAGGAAGGATTAGCGCGAGATACGCAGTATTTT.

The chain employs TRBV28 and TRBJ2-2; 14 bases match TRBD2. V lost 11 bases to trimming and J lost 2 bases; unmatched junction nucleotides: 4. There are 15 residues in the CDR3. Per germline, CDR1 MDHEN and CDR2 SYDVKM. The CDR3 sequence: CAGGLAGGNTGELFF. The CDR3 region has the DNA TGTGCCGGAGGACTAGCGGGAGGTAACACCGGGGAGCTGTTTTTT.

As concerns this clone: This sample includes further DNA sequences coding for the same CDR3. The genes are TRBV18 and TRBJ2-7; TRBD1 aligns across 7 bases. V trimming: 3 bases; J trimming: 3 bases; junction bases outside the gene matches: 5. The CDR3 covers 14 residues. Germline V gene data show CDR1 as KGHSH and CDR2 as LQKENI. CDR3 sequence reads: CASSPGTAYYEQYF. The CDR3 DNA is TGTGCCAGCTCACCGGGGACAGCTTACTACGAGCAGTACTTC.

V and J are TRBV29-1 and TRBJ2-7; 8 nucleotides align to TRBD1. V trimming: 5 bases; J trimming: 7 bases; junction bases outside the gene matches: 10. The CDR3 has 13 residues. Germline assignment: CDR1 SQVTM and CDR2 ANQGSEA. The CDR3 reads CSVPGTGKGEQYF. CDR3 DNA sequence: TGCAGCGTTCCGGGGACAGGAAAGGGGGAGCAGTACTTC.

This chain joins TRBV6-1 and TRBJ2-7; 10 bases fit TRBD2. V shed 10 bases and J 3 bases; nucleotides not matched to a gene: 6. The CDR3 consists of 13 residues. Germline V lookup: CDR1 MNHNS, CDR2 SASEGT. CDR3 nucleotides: TGTGCCACCCGGACTAGCGGAGACTACGAGCAGTACTTC. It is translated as CATRTSGDYEQYF.

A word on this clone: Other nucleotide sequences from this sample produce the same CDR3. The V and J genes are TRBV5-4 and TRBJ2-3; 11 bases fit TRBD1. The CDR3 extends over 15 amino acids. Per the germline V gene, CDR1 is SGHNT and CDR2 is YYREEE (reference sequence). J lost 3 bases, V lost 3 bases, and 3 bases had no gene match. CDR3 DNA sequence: TGTGCCAGCAGCTCCCGGGACAGGGGGACAGATACGCAGTATTTT. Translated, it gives CASSSRDRGTDTQYF.

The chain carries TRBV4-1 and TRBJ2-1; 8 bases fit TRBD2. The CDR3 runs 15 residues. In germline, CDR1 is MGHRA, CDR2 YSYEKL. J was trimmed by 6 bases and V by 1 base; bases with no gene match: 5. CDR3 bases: TGCGCCAGCAGCCAAGCGGGACTAGTGCGCAATGAGCAGTTCTTC. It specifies CASSQAGLVRNEQFF.

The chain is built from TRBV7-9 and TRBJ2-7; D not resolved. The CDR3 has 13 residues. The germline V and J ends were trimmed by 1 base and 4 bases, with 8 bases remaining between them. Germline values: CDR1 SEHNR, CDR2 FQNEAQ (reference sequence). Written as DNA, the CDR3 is TGTGCCAGCAGCTTAGTTAGGGAATACGAGCAGTACTTC. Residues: CASSLVREYEQYF.

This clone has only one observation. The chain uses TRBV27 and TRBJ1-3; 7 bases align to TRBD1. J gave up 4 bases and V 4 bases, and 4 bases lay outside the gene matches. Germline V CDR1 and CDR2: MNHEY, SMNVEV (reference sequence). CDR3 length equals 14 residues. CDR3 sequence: CASSSDREGNTIYF. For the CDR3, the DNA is TGTGCCAGCAGTTCCGACAGGGAAGGAAACACCATATATTTT.